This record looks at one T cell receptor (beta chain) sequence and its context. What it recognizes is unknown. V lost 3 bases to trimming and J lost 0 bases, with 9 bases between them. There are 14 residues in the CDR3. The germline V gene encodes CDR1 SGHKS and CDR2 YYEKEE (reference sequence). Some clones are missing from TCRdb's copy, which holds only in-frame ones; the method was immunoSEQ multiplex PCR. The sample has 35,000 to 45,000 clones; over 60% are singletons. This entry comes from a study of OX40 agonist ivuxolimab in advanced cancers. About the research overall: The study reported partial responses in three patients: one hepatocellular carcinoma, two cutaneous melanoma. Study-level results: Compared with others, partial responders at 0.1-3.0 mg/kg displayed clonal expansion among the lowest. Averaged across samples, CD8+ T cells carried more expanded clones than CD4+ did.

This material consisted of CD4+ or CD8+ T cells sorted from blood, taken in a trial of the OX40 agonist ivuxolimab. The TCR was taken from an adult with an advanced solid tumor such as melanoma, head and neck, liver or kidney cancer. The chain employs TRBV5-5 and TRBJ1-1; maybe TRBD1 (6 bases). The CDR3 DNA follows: TGTGCCAGCAGCTCCGGACAGATGAACACTGAAGCTTTCTTT. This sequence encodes CASSSGQMNTEAFF.